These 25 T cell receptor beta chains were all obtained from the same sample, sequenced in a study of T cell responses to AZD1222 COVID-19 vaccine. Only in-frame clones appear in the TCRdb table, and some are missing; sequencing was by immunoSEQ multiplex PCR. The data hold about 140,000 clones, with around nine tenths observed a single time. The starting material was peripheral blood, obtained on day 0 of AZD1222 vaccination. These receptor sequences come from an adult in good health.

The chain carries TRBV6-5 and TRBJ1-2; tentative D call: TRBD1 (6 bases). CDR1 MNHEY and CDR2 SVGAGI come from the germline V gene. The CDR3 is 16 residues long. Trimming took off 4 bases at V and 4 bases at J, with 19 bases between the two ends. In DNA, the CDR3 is TGTGCCAGCAGTTCAGACAGGTACAAGGGACCCTATGGCTACACCTTC. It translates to CASSSDRYKGPYGYTF.

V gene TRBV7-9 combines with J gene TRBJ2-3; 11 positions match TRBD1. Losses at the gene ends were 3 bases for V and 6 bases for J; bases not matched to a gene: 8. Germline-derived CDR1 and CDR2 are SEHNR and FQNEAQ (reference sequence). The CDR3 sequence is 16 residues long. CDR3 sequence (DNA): TGTGCCAGCAGCTTCCAGCCGGGACAGGGGGGGGATACGCAGTATTTT. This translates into CASSFQPGQGGDTQYF.

Here the CDR3 reads CASSLSASTTYEQYF. In DNA, the CDR3 is TGTGCCAGCAGTTTGTCGGCTTCCACGACCTACGAGCAGTACTTC. This chain uses TRBV27 with TRBJ2-7, with unresolved D. Germline CDR1 MNHEY, CDR2 SMNVEV (reference sequence). The CDR3 loop spans 15 amino acids. The germline V and J ends were trimmed by 3 bases and 2 bases, with 14 bases remaining between them.

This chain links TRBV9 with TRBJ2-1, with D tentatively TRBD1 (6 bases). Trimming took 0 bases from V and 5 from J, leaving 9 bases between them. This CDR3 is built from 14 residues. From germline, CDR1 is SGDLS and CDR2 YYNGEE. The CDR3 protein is CASSVDTGNNEQFF. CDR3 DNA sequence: TGTGCCAGCAGCGTAGATACAGGGAACAATGAGCAGTTCTTC.

The CDR3 nucleotides read TGTGCCAGCAGCCCCGACCGGGGAGAGACTGCTGAGCAGTACTTC. Translation gives CASSPDRGETAEQYF. This chain connects TRBV6-5 to TRBJ2-7; D perhaps matches TRBD2 (5 bases). Per the germline V gene, CDR1 is MNHEY and CDR2 is SVGAGI. Trimming removed 6 bases from V and 7 bases from J, with 22 bases in between. The CDR3 is 15 amino acids.

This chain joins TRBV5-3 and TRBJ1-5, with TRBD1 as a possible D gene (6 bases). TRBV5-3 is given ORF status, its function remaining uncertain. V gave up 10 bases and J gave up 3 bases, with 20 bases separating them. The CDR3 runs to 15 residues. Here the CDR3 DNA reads TGTGCCTTGGGGGCAGGACCAAAACCCAATCAGCCCCAGCATTTT. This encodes CALGAGPKPNQPQHF.

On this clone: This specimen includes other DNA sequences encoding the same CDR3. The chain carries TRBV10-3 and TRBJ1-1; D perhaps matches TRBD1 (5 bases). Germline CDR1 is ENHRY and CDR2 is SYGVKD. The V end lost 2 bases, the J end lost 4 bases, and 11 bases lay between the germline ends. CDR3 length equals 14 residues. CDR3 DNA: TGTGCCATCAGTGAGAGTGGGGGGGGCACTGAAGCTTTCTTT. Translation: CAISESGGGTEAFF.

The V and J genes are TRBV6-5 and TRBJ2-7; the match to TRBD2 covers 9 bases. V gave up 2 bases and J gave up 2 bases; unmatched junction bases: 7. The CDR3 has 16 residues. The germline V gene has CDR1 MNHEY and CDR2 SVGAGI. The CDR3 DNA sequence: TGTGCCAGCAGTTACCTGACTAGCGGCTCCACCTACGAGCAGTACTTC. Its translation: CASSYLTSGSTYEQYF.

The CDR3 spells CASSYSSTDTQYF. Here the CDR3 DNA reads TGTGCCAGCAGTTACTCGAGCACAGATACGCAGTATTTT. The chain employs TRBV6-2 or TRBV6-3 and TRBJ2-3; D unclear. Germline V gene data show CDR1 as MNHEY and CDR2 as SVGEGT. The V end was cut by 0 bases, the J end by 0 bases, with 1 base between. This CDR3 spans 13 amino acids.

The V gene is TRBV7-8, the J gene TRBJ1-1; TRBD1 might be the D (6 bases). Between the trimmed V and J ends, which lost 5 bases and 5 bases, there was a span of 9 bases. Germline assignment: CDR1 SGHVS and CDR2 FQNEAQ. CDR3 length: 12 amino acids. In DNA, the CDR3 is TGTGCCAGCAGCGGAACAGGGACTGAAGCTTTCTTT. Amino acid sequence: CASSGTGTEAFF.

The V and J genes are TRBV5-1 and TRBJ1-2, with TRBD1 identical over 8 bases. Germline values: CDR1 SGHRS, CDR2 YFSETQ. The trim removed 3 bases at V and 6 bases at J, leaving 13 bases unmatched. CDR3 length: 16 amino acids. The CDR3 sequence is CASSSTDRVDLHGYTF. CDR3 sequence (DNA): TGCGCCAGCAGCTCGACGGACAGGGTAGATTTGCATGGCTACACCTTC.

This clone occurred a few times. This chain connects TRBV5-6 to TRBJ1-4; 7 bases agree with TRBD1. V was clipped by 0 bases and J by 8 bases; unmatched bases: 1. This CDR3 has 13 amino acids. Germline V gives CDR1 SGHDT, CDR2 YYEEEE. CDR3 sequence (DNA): TGTGCCAGCAGCTTGGACAGGGGCGAAAAACTGTTTTTT. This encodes CASSLDRGEKLFF. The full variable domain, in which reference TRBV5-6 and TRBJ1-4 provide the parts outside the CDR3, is DAGVTQSPTHLIKTRGQQVTLRCSPKSGHDTVSWYQQALGQGPQFIFQYYEEEERQRGNFPDRFSGHQFPNYSSELNVNALLLGDSALYLCASSLDRGEKLFFGSGTQLSVL.

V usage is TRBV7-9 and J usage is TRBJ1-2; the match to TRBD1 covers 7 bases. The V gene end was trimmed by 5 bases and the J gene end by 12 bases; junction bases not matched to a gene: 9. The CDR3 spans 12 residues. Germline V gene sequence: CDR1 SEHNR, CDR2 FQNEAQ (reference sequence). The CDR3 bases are TGTGCCAGCAGCCCTCCGACAGGGACGCACACCTTC. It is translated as CASSPPTGTHTF.

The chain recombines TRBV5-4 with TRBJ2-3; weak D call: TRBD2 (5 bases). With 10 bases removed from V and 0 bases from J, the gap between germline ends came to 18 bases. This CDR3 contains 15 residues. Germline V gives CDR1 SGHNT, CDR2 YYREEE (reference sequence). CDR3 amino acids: CAVHPGLASTDTQYF. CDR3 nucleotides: TGTGCCGTACACCCCGGGCTAGCTAGCACAGATACGCAGTATTTT.

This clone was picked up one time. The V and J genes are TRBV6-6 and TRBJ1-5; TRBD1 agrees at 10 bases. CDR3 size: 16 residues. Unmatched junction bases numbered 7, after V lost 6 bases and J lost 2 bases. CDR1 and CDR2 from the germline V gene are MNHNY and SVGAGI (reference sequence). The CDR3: CASSPGTGVGNQPQHF. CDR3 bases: TGTGCCAGCAGCCCGGGGACAGGGGTTGGCAATCAGCCCCAGCATTTT.

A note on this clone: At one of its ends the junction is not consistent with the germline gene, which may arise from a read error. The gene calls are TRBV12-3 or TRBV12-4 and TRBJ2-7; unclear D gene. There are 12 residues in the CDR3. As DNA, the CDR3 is TGTGCCAGCAGTATCTATTCCTCCGAGCAGTACTTC. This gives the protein CASSIYSSEQYF.

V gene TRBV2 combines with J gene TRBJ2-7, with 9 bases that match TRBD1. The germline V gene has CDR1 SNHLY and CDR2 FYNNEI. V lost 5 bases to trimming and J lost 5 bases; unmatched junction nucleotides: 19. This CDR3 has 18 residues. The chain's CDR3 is CASSQDRGLGFSVHEQYF. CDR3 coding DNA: TGTGCCAGCAGTCAAGACAGGGGGTTAGGGTTTTCGGTCCACGAGCAGTACTTC.

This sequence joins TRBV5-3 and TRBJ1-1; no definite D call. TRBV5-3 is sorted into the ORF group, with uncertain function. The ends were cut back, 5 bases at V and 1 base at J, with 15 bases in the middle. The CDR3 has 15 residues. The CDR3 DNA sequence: TGTGCCAGAAGGCGCAAAAGAGAGGGGAACACTGAAGCTTTCTTT. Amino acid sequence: CARRRKREGNTEAFF.

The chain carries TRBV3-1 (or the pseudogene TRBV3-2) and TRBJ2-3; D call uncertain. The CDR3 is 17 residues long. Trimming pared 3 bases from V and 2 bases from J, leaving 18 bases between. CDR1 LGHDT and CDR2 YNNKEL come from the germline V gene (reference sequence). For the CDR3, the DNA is TGTGCCAGCAGCCACCGACTCCATCCGAGGATCACAGATACGCAGTATTTT. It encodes CASSHRLHPRITDTQYF.

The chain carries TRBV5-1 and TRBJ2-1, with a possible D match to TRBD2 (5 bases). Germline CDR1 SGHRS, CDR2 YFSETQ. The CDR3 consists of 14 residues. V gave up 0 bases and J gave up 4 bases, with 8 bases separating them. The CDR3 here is CASSLVGGYNEQFF. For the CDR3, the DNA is TGCGCCAGCAGCTTGGTCGGAGGATACAATGAGCAGTTCTTC.

DNA for the CDR3: TGTGCCAGTAGTATCGGCCCGGTGCTGGGCTATGGCTACACCTTC. Residues: CASSIGPVLGYGYTF. The chain links TRBV19 to TRBJ1-2; D unresolved. This CDR3 has 15 residues. V shed 3 bases and J shed 4 bases, with 15 bases lying between them. Germline V gene data show CDR1 as LNHDA and CDR2 as SQIVND (reference sequence).

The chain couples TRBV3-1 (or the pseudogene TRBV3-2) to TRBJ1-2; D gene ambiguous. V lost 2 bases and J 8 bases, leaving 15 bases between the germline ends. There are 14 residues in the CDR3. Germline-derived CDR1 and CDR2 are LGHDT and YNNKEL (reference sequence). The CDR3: CASSQTSGSGGYTF. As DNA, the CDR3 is TGTGCCAGCAGCCAAACTTCAGGTTCAGGAGGCTACACCTTC.

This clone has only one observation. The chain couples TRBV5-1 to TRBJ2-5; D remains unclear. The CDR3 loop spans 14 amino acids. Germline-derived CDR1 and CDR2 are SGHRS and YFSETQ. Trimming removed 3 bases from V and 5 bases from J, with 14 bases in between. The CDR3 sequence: CASSSLPGRETQYF. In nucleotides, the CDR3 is TGCGCCAGCAGCTCTCTGCCGGGTAGGGAGACCCAGTACTTC. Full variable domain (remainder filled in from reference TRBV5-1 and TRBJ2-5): KAGVTQTPRYLIKTRGQQVTLSCSPISGHRSVSWYQQTPGQGLQFLFEYFSETQRNKGNFPGRFSGRQFSNSRSEMNVSTLELGDSALYLCASSSLPGRETQYFGPGTRLLVL.

The CDR3 coding sequence is TGTGCCAGTAGTCTCCAGGGGGTTCACGCGAACACCGGGGAGCTGTTTTTT. Its protein product is CASSLQGVHANTGELFF. V usage is TRBV19 and J usage is TRBJ2-2; TRBD1 matches at 7 bases. Unmatched junction bases numbered 9, after V lost 5 bases and J lost 0 bases. The CDR3 spans 17 residues. CDR1 and CDR2 (germline): LNHDA, SQIVND (reference sequence).

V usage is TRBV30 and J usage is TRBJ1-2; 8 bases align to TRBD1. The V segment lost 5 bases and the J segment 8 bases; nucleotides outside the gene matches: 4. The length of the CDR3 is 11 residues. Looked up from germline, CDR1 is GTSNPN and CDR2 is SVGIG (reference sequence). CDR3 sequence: CAWGQGGGYTF. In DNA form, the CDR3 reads TGTGCCTGGGGACAGGGTGGCGGCTACACCTTC.